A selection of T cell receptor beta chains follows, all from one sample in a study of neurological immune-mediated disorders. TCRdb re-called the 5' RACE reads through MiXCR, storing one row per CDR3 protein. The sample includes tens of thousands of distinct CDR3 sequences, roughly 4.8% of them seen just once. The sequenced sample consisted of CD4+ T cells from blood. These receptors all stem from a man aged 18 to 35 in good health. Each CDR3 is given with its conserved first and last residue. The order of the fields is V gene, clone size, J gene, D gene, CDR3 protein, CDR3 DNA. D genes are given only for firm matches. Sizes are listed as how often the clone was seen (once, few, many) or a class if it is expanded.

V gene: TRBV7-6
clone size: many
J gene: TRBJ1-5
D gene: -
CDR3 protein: CASSLSELKPQHF
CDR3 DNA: TGTGCCAGCAGCTTAAGTGAGTTGAAGCCCCAGCATTTT

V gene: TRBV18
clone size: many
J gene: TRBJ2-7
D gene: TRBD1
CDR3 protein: CASSPGQGLDEQYF
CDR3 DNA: TGTGCCAGCTCACCGGGACAGGGTTTAGACGAGCAGTACTTC

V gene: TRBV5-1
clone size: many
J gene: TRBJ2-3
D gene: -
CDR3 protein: CASRVGTSSTDTQYF
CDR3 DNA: TGCGCCAGCCGTGTGGGCACTTCTAGCACAGATACGCAGTATTTT

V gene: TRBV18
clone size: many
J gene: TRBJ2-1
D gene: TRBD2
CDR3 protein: CASSPPGTSGEGEQFF
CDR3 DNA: TGTGCCAGCTCACCGCCCGGGACTAGCGGGGAGGGTGAGCAGTTCTTC

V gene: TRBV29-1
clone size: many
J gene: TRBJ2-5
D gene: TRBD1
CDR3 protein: CSGTTGGGETQYF
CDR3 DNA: TGCAGCGGAACGACAGGGGGAGGAGAGACCCAGTACTTC

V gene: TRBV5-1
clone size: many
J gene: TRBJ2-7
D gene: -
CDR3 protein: CASSPEGGRQYF
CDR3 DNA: TGCGCCAGCAGCCCCGAGGGCGGACGGCAGTACTTC

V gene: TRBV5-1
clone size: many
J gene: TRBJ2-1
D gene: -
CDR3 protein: CASSWSSYNEQFF
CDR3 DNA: TGCGCCAGCAGCTGGAGCTCCTACAATGAGCAGTTCTTC

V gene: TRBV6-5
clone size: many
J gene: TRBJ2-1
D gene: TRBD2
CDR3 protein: CASSSRLAGARNEQFF
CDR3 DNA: TGTGCCAGCAGTTCAAGACTAGCGGGGGCCAGAAATGAGCAGTTCTTC

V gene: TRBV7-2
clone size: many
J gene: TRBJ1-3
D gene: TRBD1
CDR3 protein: CASSSDTGAGNTIYF
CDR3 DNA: TGTGCCAGCAGCTCCGACACAGGGGCGGGAAACACCATATATTTT

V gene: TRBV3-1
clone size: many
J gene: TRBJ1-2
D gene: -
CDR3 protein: CASSQALAGDLKGGYTF
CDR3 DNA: TGTGCCAGCAGCCAAGCCCTGGCAGGGGACCTTAAGGGAGGCTACACCTTC

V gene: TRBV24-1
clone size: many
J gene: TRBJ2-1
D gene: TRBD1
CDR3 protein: CATSGNSGQSGEQFF
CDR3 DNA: TGTGCCACCAGTGGGAACTCGGGACAGTCGGGTGAGCAGTTCTTC

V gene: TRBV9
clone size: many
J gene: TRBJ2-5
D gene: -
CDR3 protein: CASSTQGGETQYF
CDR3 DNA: TGTGCCAGCAGCACCCAGGGGGGAGAGACCCAGTACTTC